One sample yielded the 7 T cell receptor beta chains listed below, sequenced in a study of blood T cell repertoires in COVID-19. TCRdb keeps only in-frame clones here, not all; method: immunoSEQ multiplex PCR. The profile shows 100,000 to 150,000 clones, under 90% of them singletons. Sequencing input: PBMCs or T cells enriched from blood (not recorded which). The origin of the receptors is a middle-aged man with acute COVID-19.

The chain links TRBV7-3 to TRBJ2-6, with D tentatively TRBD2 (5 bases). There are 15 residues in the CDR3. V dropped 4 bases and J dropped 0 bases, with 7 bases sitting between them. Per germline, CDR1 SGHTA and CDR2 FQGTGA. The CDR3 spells CASSSAGSGANVLTF. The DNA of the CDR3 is TGTGCCAGCAGCTCCGCGGGCTCTGGGGCCAACGTCCTGACTTTC. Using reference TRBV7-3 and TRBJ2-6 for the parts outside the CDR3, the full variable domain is GAGVSQTPSNKVTEKGKYVELRCDPISGHTALYWYRQSLGQGPEFLIYFQGTGAADDSGLPNDRFFAVRPEGSVSTLKIQRTERGDSAVYLCASSSAGSGANVLTFGAGSRLTVL.

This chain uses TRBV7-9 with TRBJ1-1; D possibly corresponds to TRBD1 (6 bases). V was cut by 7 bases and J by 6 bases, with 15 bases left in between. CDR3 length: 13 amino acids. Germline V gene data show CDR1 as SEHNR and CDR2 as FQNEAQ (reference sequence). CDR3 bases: TGTGCCAGCACCCTTACGACAGGCCCTGAAGCTTTCTTT. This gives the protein CASTLTTGPEAFF.

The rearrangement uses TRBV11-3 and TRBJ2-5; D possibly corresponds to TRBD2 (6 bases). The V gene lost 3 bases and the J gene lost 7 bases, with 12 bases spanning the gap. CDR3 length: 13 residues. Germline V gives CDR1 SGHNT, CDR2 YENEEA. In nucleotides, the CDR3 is TGTGCCAGCAGCTTGTATCCCGGGGGGACCCAGTACTTC. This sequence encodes CASSLYPGGTQYF.

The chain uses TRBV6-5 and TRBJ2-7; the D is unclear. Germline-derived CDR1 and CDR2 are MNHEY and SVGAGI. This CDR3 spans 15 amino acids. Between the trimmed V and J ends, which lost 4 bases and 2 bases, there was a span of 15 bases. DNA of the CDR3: TGTGCCAGCAGTTCCCAGGCTAACCAGCCCTACGAGCAGTACTTC. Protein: CASSSQANQPYEQYF.

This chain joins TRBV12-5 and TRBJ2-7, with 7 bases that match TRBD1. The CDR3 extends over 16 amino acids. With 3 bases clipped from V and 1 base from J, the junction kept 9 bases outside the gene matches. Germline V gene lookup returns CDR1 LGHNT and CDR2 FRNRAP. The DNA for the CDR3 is TGTGCTAGTGGTTTCCCGTCGACAGGGTGGTCCTACGAGCAGTACTTC. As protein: CASGFPSTGWSYEQYF.

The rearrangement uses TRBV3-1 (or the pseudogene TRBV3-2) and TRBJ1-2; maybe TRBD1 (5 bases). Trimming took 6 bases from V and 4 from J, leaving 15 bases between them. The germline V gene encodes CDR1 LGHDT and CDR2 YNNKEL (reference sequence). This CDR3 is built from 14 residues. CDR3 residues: CASSPGRGIYGYTF. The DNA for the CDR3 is TGTGCCAGCAGTCCCGGTAGGGGTATCTATGGCTACACCTTC.

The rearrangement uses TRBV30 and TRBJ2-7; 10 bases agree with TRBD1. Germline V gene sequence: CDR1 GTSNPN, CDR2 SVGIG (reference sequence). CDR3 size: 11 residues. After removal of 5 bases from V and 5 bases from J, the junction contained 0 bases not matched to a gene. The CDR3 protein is CAWDRGHEQYF. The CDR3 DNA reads TGTGCCTGGGACAGGGGGCACGAGCAGTACTTC.